This TCR beta chain was recovered during a study of blood T cell repertoires in COVID-19. In the study overall: In each case, the material was cDNA or gDNA derived from T cells, B-cell-depleted T cells, or PBMCs.

Measured with immunoSEQ multiplex PCR; TCRdb has only the in-frame clones, and not every one. The sample yields tens of thousands of clones, 90% to 95% seen once. With 3 bases removed from V and 0 bases from J, the gap between germline ends came to 9 bases. Per the germline V gene, CDR1 is DFQATT and CDR2 is SNEGSKA (reference sequence). The CDR3 length is 14 residues. This TCR came from a human donor in a cohort sampled during active COVID-19. The chain uses TRBV20-1 and TRBJ1-5; no definite D call. Source material: peripheral blood. CDR3 bases: TGCAGTGCTAGTCGGGAGGGTAGCAATCAGCCCCAGCATTTT. Protein sequence: CSASREGSNQPQHF.